These 13 T cell receptor beta chains were all obtained from the same sample, sequenced in a study of cytomegalovirus exposure and HLA in healthy donors. Sequenced by immunoSEQ multiplex PCR; TCRdb stores in-frame clones only, minus some. This sample yields about 200,000 clones, of which less than 90% are seen a single time; 4.5% to 6% belongs to the top ten. The sequencing input was PBMCs. The receptors stem from a woman between 18 and 29 years old in good health and CMV-seronegative.

The chain has TRBV13 and TRBJ2-3; maybe TRBD2 (6 bases). The CDR3 contains 14 residues. V lost 2 bases to trimming and J lost 4 bases, with 10 bases between them. Germline V gene data show CDR1 as PRHDT and CDR2 as FYEKMQ (reference sequence). The CDR3: CASSLPTSSDTQYF. CDR3 DNA: TGTGCCAGCAGCTTACCGACTAGTTCAGATACGCAGTATTTT. The variable domain in full, completed from reference TRBV13 and TRBJ2-3, reads AAGVIQSPRHLIKEKRETATLKCYPIPRHDTVYWYQQGPGQDPQFLISFYEKMQSDKGSIPDRFSAQQFSDYHSELNMSSLELGDSALYFCASSLPTSSDTQYFGPGTRLTVL.

The chain links TRBV30 to TRBJ2-4; 7 bases are a match to TRBD2. Germline CDR1 is GTSNPN and CDR2 is SVGIG (reference sequence). J was trimmed by 7 bases and V by 5 bases; bases with no gene match: 5. This CDR3 region has 12 residues. As DNA, the CDR3 is TGTGCCTGGGTGGGAGGGCTGAACATTCAGTACTTC. Amino acid sequence: CAWVGGLNIQYF. Using reference TRBV30 and TRBJ2-4 for the parts outside the CDR3, the full variable domain is SQTIHQWPATLVQPVGSPLSLECTVEGTSNPNLYWYRQAAGRGLQLLFYSVGIGQISSEVPQNLSASRPQDRQFILSSKKLLLSDSGFYLCAWVGGLNIQYFGAGTRLSVL.

DNA for the CDR3: TGCGCCAGCAGCCAAGTGCGGACCCAAGGGGAGCAGTTCTTC. Residues: CASSQVRTQGEQFF. The chain links TRBV4-1 to TRBJ2-1, with D uncertain. With 1 base removed from V and 10 bases from J, the gap between germline ends came to 14 bases. The CDR3 loop spans 14 amino acids. Germline V gives CDR1 MGHRA, CDR2 YSYEKL.

The J gene is TRBJ2-1, the V gene TRBV30; TRBD1 or TRBD2 may be the D gene (5 bases each). Between the trimmed V and J ends, which lost 8 bases and 8 bases, there was a span of 16 bases. This CDR3 has 12 amino acids. From germline, CDR1 is GTSNPN and CDR2 SVGIG (reference sequence). This CDR3 reads CAHGGQPHEQFF. The CDR3 DNA is TGTGCCCATGGGGGTCAGCCCCATGAGCAGTTCTTC. The full variable domain, its missing parts supplied by reference TRBV30 and TRBJ2-1, is SQTIHQWPATLVQPVGSPLSLECTVEGTSNPNLYWYRQAAGRGLQLLFYSVGIGQISSEVPQNLSASRPQDRQFILSSKKLLLSDSGFYLCAHGGQPHEQFFGPGTRLTVL.

The chain recombines TRBV6-5 with TRBJ2-4; possibly TRBD2 for D (5 bases). The germline gives CDR1 MNHEY, CDR2 SVGAGI. Trimming took 1 base from V and 6 from J, leaving 7 bases between them. The CDR3 extends over 13 amino acids. This CDR3 reads CASSYLGGNIQYF. In nucleotides, the CDR3 is TGTGCCAGCAGTTACTTAGGAGGAAACATTCAGTACTTC.

V is TRBV7-8 and J is TRBJ1-5; 9 bases align to TRBD1. The V gene end was trimmed by 4 bases and the J gene end by 5 bases; junction bases not matched to a gene: 0. Germline V lookup: CDR1 SGHVS, CDR2 FQNEAQ. This CDR3 has 13 amino acids. The CDR3 reads CASSWDRDQPQHF. Here the CDR3 DNA reads TGTGCCAGCAGCTGGGACAGGGATCAGCCCCAGCATTTT.

This chain links TRBV5-1 with TRBJ2-7; 8 bases are shared with TRBD2. CDR3 size: 14 residues. Germline CDR1 is SGHRS and CDR2 is YFSETQ. V dropped 3 bases and J dropped 5; count of bases not matched to a gene: 7. For the CDR3, the DNA is TGCGCCAGCAGCTCAAGCGGGAGAGGGGACGAGCAGTACTTC. This translates into CASSSSGRGDEQYF.

The V call is TRBV6-1, the J call TRBJ1-3; tentative D call: TRBD1 (5 bases). CDR3 size: 16 residues. The germline V and J ends were trimmed by 1 base and 9 bases, with 19 bases remaining between them. Germline loops: CDR1 MNHNS, CDR2 SASEGT. This CDR3 reads CASSEGAGRRESTIYF. The CDR3 nucleotides read TGTGCCAGCAGTGAAGGGGCAGGGCGTCGGGAAAGCACCATATATTTT.

This chain uses TRBV5-1 with TRBJ2-5; perhaps TRBD2 as D (5 bases). The V gene lost 0 bases and the J gene lost 3 bases, with 15 bases spanning the gap. The germline V gene has CDR1 SGHRS and CDR2 YFSETQ. The CDR3 is 16 residues long. CDR3 in amino acids: CASSLVGGSREETQYF. The CDR3 DNA reads TGCGCCAGCAGCTTGGTCGGCGGATCGAGGGAAGAGACCCAGTACTTC.

The V and J genes are TRBV19 and TRBJ1-1, with 7 bases fitting TRBD1. Trimming at V came to 6 bases and at J to 0 bases, leaving 10 bases not matched to a gene. Germline loops: CDR1 LNHDA, CDR2 SQIVND (reference sequence). The CDR3 covers 16 residues. CDR3 loop: CASSPKQGSVNTEAFF. The DNA for the CDR3 is TGTGCCAGTAGCCCTAAACAGGGGAGCGTGAACACTGAAGCTTTCTTT.

The genes are TRBV28 and TRBJ1-2, with D uncertain. Germline assignment: CDR1 MDHEN and CDR2 SYDVKM. V lost 3 bases to trimming and J lost 5 bases, with 13 bases between them. The CDR3 covers 14 residues. This CDR3 is CASSLLDSLYGYTF. In DNA form, the CDR3 reads TGTGCCAGCAGTTTGCTAGACTCTCTGTATGGCTACACCTTC.

The V call is TRBV30, the J call TRBJ1-3, with D perhaps TRBD1 (6 bases). Germline V gene sequence: CDR1 GTSNPN, CDR2 SVGIG (reference sequence). Trimming took off 2 bases at V and 0 bases at J, with 11 bases between the two ends. CDR3 length equals 15 residues. Here the CDR3 DNA reads TGTGCCTGGAGTTTGGACAGTCTCTCTGGAAACACCATATATTTT. As protein: CAWSLDSLSGNTIYF.

The V gene is TRBV29-1, the J gene TRBJ2-1; 7 nucleotides match TRBD1. The CDR3 sequence is 11 residues long. CDR1 is SQVTM, CDR2 ANQGSEA, per germline. V was pared by 5 bases and J by 10 bases, with 5 bases of the junction left unmatched. The CDR3 sequence is CSVTTGVEQFF. The CDR3 DNA follows: TGCAGCGTTACAACAGGGGTGGAGCAGTTCTTC.